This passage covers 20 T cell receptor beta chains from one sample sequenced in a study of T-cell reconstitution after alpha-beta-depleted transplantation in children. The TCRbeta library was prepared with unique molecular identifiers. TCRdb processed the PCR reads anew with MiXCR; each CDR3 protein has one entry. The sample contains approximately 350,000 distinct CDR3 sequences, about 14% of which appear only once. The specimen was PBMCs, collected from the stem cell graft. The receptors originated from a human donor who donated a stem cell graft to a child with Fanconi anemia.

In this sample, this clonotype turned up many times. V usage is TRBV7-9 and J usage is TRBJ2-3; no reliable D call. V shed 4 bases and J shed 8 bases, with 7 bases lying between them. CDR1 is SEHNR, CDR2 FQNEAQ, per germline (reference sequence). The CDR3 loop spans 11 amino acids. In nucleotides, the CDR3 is TGTGCCAGCAGCTCTACCGGTACGCAGTATTTT. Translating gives CASSSTGTQYF.

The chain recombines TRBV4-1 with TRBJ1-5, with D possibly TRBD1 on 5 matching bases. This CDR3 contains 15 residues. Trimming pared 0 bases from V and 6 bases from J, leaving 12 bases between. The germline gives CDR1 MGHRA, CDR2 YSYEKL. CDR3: CASSQDRLQGQPQHF. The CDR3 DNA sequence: TGCGCCAGCAGCCAAGATCGGTTGCAGGGTCAGCCCCAGCATTTT.

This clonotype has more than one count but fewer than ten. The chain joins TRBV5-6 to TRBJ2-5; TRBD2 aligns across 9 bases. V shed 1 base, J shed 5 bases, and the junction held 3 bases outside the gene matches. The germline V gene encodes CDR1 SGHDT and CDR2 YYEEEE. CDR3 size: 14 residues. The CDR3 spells CASSLIAGVETQYF. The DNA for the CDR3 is TGTGCCAGCAGCTTGATAGCGGGGGTGGAGACCCAGTACTTC.

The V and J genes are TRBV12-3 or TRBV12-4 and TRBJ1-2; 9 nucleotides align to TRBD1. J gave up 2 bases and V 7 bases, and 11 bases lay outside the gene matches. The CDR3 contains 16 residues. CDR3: CASTSRPGQGNYGYTF. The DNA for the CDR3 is TGTGCCAGCACCTCGAGGCCCGGACAGGGGAACTATGGCTACACCTTC.

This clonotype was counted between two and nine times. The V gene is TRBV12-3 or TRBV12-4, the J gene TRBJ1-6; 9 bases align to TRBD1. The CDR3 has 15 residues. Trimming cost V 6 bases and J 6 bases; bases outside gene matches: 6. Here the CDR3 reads CASSPTGQGNSPLHF. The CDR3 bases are TGTGCCAGCAGCCCGACGGGACAGGGTAATTCACCCCTCCACTTT.

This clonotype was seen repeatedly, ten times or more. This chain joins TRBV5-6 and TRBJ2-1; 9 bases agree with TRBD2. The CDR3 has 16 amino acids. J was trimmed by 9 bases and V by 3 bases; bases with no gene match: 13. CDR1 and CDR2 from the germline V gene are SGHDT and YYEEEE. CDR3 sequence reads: CASSSLAGATRTEQFF. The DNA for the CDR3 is TGTGCCAGCAGCTCCTTAGCGGGGGCGACACGTACTGAGCAGTTCTTC.

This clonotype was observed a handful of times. The CDR3 is CASSAYRGDEQYF. The CDR3 DNA sequence: TGTGCCAGCAGCGCCTACAGGGGGGACGAGCAGTACTTC. V and J are TRBV7-3 and TRBJ2-7, with 8 nucleotides matching TRBD1. This CDR3 contains 13 residues. The junction had 5 bases not matched to a gene; V was cut back by 5 bases and J by 5 bases. Germline lookup yields CDR1 SGHTA and CDR2 FQGTGA.

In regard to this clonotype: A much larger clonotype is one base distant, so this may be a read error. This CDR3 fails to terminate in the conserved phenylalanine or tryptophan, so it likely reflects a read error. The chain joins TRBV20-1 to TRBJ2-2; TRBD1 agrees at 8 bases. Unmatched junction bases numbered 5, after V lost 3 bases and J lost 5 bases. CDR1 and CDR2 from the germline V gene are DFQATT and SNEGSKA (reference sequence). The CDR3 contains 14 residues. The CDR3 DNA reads TGCAGTGCTAGTGGACAGGGCCCTACCGGGGAGCTGTTTTAT. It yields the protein CSASGQGPTGELFY.

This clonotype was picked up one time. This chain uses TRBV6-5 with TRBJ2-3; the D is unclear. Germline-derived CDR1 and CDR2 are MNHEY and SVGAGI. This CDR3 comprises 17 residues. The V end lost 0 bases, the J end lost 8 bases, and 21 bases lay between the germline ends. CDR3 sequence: CASSYSKTGILGATQYF. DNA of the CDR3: TGTGCCAGCAGTTACTCGAAAACGGGCATTCTGGGCGCTACGCAGTATTTT.

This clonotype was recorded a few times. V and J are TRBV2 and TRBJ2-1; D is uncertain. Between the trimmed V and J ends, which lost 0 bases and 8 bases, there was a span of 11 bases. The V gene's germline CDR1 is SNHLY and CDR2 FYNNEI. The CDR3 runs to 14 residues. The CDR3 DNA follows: TGTGCCAGCAGTGAAGCATTCGGGTCTGATGAGCAGTTCTTC. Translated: CASSEAFGSDEQFF.

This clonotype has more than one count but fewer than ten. The CDR3 loop reads CASSLVMDGPNEQFF. In nucleotides, the CDR3 is TGTGCCAGCAGCTTAGTGATGGATGGACCGAATGAGCAGTTCTTC. The chain combines TRBV7-9 with TRBJ2-1; D unresolved. The germline V and J ends were trimmed by 1 base and 7 bases, with 14 bases remaining between them. The CDR3 length is 15 residues. Germline CDR1 is SEHNR and CDR2 is FQNEAQ (reference sequence).

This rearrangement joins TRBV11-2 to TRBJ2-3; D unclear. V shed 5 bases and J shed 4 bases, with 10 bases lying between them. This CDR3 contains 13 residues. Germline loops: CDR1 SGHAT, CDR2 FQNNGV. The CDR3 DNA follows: TGTGCCAGCAGCCCAGATCGGCCAGATACGCAGTATTTT. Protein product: CASSPDRPDTQYF.

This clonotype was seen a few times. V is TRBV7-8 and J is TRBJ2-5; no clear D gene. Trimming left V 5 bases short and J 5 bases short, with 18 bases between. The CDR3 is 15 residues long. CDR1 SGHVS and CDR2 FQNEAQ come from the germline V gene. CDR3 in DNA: TGTGCCAGCAGCAATAGGGCCTTCGTGAGGGAGACCCAGTACTTC. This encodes CASSNRAFVRETQYF.

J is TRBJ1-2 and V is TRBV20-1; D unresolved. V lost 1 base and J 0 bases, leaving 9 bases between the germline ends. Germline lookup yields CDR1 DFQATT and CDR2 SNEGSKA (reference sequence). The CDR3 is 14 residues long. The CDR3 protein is CSARAAATNYGYTF. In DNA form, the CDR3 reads TGCAGTGCTAGAGCAGCAGCTACTAACTATGGCTACACCTTC.

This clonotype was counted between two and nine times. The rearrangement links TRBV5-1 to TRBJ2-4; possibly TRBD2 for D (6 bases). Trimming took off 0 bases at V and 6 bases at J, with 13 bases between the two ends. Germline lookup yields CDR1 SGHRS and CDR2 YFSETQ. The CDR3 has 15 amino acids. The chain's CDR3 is CASSLAGATLNIQYF. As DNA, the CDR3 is TGCGCCAGCAGCTTGGCGGGAGCGACCTTAAACATTCAGTACTTC.

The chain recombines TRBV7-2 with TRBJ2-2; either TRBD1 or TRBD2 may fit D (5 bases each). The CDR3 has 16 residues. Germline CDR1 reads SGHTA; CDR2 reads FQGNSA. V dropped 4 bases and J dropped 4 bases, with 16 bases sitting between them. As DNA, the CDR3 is TGTGCCAGCAGCTCATCCGGGACCCCGGGCACCGGGGAGCTGTTTTTT. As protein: CASSSSGTPGTGELFF.

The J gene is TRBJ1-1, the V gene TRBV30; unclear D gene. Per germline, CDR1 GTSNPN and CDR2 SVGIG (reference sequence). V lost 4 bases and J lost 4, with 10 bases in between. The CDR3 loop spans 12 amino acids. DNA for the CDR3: TGTGCCTGGAACCGGCAGGTCACTGAAGCTTTCTTT. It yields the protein CAWNRQVTEAFF.

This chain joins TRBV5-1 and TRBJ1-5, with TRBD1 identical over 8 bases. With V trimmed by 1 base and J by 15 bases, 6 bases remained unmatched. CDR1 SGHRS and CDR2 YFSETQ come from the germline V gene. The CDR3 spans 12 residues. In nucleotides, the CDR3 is TGCGCCAGCAGCTTGACTGGACAGGGATTGCATTTT. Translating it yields CASSLTGQGLHF. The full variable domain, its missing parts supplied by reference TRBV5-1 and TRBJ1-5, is KAGVTQTPRYLIKTRGQQVTLSCSPISGHRSVSWYQQTPGQGLQFLFEYFSETQRNKGNFPGRFSGRQFSNSRSEMNVSTLELGDSALYLCASSLTGQGLHFGDGTRLSIL.

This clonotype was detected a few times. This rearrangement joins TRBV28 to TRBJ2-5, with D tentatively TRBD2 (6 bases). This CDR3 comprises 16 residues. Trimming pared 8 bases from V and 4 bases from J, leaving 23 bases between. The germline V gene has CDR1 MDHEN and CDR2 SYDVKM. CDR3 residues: CASLGRAGSGRETQYF. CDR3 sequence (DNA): TGTGCCAGCCTCGGGCGGGCAGGGAGCGGGCGAGAGACCCAGTACTTC.

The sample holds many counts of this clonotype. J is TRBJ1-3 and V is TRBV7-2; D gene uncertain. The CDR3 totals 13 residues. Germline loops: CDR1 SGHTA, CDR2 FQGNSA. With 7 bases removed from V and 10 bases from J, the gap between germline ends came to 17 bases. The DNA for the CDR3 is TGTGCCAGCAAACAGCCCACGGGTAATACCATATATTTT. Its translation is CASKQPTGNTIYF.